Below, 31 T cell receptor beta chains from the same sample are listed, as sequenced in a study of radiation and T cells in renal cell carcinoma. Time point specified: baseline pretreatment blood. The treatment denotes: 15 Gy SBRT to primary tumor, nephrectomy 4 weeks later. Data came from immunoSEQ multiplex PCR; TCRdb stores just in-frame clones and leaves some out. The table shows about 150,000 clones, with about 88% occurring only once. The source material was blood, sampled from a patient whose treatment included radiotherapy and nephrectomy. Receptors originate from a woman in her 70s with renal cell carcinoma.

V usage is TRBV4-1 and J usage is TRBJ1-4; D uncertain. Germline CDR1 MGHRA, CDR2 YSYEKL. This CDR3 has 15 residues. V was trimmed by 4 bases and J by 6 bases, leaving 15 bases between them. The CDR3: CASSPGMGLDEKLFF. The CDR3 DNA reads TGCGCCAGCAGCCCGGGGATGGGTTTGGATGAAAAACTGTTTTTT.

The DNA of the CDR3 is TGTGCCAGCAGTTTCCAGCGGGGGTTGGGCACCGGGGAGCTGTTTTTT. It codes for CASSFQRGLGTGELFF. This chain uses TRBV27 with TRBJ2-2; 8 bases match TRBD2. The CDR3 totals 16 residues. The junction had 7 bases not matched to a gene; V was cut back by 3 bases and J by 4 bases. CDR1 and CDR2 (germline): MNHEY, SMNVEV (reference sequence).

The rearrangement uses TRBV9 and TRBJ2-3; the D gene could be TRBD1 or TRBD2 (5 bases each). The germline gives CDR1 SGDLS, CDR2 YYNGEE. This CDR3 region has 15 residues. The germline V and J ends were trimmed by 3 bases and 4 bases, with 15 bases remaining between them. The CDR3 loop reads CASSGSIGDPDTQYF. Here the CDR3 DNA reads TGTGCCAGCAGCGGCAGTATTGGGGACCCAGATACGCAGTATTTT.

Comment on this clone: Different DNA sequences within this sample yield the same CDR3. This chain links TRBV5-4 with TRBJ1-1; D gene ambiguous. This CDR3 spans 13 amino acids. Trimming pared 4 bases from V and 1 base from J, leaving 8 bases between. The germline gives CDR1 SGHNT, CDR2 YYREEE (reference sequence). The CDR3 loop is CASSPRGNTEAFF. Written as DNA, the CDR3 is TGTGCCAGCAGCCCCCGGGGGAACACTGAAGCTTTCTTT.

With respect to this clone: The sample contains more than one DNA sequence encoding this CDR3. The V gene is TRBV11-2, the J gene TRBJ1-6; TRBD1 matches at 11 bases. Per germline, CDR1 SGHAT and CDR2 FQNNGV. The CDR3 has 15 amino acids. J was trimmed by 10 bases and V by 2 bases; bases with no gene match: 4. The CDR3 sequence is CASSLLRTGGSPLHF. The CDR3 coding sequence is TGTGCCAGCAGCTTATTGAGGACAGGGGGCTCACCCCTCCACTTT.

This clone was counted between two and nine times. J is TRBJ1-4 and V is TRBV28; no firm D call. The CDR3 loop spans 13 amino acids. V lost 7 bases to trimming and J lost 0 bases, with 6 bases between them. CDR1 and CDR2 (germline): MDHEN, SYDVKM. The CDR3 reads CASNSPTNEKLFF. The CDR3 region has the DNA TGTGCCAGCAACAGCCCAACTAATGAAAAACTGTTTTTT.

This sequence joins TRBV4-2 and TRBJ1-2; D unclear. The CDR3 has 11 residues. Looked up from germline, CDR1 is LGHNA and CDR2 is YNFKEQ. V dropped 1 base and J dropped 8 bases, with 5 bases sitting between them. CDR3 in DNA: TGTGCCAGCAGCCAAGGGCTCGGCTACACCTTC. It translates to CASSQGLGYTF.

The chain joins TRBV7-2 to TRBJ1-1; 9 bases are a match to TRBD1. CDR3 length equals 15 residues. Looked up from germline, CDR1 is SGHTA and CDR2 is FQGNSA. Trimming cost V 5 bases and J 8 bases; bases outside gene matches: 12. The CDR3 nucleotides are TGTGCCAGCAGCATGGCCGGGACAGGGTACTGGGAAGCTTTCTTT. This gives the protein CASSMAGTGYWEAFF.

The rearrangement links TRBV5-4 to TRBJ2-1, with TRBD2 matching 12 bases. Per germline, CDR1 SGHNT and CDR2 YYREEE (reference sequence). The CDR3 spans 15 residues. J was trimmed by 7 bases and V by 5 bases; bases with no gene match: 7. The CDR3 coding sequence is TGTGCCAGCAGGACTAGCGGGGGCCTGAAGAATGAGCAGTTCTTC. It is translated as CASRTSGGLKNEQFF.

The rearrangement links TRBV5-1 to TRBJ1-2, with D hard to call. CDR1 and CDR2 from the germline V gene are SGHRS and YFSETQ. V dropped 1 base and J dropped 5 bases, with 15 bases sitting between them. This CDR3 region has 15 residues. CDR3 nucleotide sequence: TGCGCCAGCAGCTTGCTAACCGGGAGGCCGTATGGCTACACCTTC. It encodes CASSLLTGRPYGYTF.

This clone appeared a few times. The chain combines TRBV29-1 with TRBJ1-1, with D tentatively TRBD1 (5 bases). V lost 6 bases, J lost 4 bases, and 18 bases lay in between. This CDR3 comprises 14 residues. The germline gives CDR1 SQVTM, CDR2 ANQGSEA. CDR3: CSVGGVPQATEAFF. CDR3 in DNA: TGCAGCGTCGGAGGGGTTCCACAGGCCACTGAAGCTTTCTTT.

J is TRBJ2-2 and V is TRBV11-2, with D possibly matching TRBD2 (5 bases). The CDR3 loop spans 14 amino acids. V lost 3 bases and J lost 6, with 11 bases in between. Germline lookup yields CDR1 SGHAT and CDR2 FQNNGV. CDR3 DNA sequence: TGTGCCAGCAGCTTTACTAGTTCTGCCGGGGAGCTGTTTTTT. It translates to CASSFTSSAGELFF.

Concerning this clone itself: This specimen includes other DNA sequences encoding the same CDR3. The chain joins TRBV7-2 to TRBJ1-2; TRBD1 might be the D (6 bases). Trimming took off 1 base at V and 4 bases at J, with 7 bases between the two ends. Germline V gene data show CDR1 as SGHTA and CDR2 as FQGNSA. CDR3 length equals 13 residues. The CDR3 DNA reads TGTGCCAGCAGCTTAGGAGGGGGCTATGGCTACACCTTC. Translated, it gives CASSLGGGYGYTF.

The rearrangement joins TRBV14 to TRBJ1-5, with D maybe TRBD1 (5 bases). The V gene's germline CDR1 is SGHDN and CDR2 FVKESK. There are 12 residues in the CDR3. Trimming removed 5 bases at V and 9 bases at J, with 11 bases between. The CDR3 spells CASSESQGPQHF. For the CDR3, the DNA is TGTGCCAGCAGCGAAAGCCAGGGGCCCCAGCATTTT.

Here the CDR3 reads CASTQGRTGRSPLHF. The CDR3 nucleotides read TGTGCCAGCACCCAGGGGCGGACAGGGAGGTCACCCCTCCACTTT. The chain joins TRBV11-2 to TRBJ1-6, with 8 bases lining up with TRBD1. From germline, CDR1 is SGHAT and CDR2 FQNNGV. The CDR3 runs to 15 residues. The ends lost 7 bases at V and 10 bases at J; junction bases unmatched: 12.

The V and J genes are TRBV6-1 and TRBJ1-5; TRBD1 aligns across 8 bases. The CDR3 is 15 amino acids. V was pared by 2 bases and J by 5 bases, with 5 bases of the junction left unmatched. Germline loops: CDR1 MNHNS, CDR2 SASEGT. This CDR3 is CASSEMTGEDQPQHF. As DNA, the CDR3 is TGTGCCAGCAGTGAAATGACAGGGGAGGATCAGCCCCAGCATTTT.

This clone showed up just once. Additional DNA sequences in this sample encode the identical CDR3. This chain's CDR3 is CASSRGQGGSPLHF. CDR3 in DNA: TGTGCCAGCAGCAGGGGACAGGGGGGTTCACCCCTCCACTTT. The chain joins TRBV7-9 to TRBJ1-6; 11 positions agree with TRBD1. The CDR3 spans 14 residues. Losses at the gene ends were 5 bases for V and 9 bases for J; bases not matched to a gene: 3. The germline V gene has CDR1 SEHNR and CDR2 FQNEAQ (reference sequence).

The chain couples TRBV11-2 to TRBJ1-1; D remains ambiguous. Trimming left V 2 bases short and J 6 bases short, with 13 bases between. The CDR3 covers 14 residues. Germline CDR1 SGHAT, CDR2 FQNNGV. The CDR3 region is CASSLPGGNAEAFF. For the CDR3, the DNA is TGTGCCAGCAGCTTACCAGGTGGGAATGCTGAAGCTTTCTTT. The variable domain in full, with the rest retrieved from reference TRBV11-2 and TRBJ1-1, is EAGVAQSPRYKIIEKRQSVAFWCNPISGHATLYWYQQILGQGPKLLIQFQNNGVVDDSQLPKDRFSAERLKGVDSTLKIQPAKLEDSAVYLCASSLPGGNAEAFFGQGTRLTVV.

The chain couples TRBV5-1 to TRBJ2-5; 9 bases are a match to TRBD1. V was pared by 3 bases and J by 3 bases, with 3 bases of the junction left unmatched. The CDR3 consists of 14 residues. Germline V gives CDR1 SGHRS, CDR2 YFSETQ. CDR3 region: CASSSGTGKETQYF. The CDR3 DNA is TGCGCCAGCAGCTCCGGGACAGGGAAAGAGACCCAGTACTTC.

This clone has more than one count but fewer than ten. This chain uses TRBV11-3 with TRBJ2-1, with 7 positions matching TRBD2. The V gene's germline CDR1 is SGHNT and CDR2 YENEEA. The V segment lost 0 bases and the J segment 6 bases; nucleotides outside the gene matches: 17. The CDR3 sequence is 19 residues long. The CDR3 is CASSLDARAGRGLGNEQFF. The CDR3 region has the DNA TGTGCCAGCAGCTTAGACGCCCGGGCAGGGAGAGGACTAGGCAATGAGCAGTTCTTC. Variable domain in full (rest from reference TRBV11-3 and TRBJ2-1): EAGVVQSPRYKIIEKKQPVAFWCNPISGHNTLYWYLQNLGQGPELLIRYENEEAVDDSQLPKDRFSAERLKGVDSTLKIQPAELGDSAVYLCASSLDARAGRGLGNEQFFGPGTRLTVL.

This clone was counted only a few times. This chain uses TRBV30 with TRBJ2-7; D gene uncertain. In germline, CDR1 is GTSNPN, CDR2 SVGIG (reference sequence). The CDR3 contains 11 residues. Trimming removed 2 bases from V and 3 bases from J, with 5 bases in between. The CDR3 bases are TGTGCCTGGAGTTTCGGCTACGAGCAGTACTTC. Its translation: CAWSFGYEQYF.

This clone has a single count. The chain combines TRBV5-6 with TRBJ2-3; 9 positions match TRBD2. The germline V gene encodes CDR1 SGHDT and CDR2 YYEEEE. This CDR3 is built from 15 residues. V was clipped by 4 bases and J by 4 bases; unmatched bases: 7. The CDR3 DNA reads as TGTGCCAGCAGCGGGCTAGCGGGGATCGCAGATACGCAGTATTTT. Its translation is CASSGLAGIADTQYF. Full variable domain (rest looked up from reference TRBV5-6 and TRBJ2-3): DAGVTQSPTHLIKTRGQQVTLRCSPKSGHDTVSWYQQALGQGPQFIFQYYEEEERQRGNFPDRFSGHQFPNYSSELNVNALLLGDSALYLCASSGLAGIADTQYFGPGTRLTVL.

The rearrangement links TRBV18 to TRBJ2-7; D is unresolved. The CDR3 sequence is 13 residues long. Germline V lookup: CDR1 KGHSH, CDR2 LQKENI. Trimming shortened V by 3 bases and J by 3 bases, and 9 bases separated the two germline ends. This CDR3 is CASSPDANYEQYF. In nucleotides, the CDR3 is TGTGCCAGCTCACCCGACGCAAACTACGAGCAGTACTTC.

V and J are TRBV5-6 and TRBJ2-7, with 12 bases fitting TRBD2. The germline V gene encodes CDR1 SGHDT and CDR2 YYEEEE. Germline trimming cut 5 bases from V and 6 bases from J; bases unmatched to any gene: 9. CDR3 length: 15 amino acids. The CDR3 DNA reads TGTGCCAGCAGTCTGAGGACTAGCGGGGTACGCGAGCAGTACTTC. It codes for CASSLRTSGVREQYF.

The CDR3 sequence is CASRRGLPGAEAFF. Here the CDR3 DNA reads TGTGCCAGCAGGAGGGGACTCCCAGGGGCTGAAGCTTTCTTT. The chain uses TRBV6-5 and TRBJ1-1, with D possibly being TRBD1 (6 bases). V dropped 6 bases and J dropped 6 bases, with 17 bases sitting between them. From germline, CDR1 is MNHEY and CDR2 SVGAGI. CDR3 size: 14 residues.

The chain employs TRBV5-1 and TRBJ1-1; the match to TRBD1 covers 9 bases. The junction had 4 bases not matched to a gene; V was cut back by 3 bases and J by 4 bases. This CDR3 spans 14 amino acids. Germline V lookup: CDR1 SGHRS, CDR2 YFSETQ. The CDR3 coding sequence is TGCGCCAGCAGCTCCGGACAGGGGAGCACTGAAGCTTTCTTT. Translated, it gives CASSSGQGSTEAFF.

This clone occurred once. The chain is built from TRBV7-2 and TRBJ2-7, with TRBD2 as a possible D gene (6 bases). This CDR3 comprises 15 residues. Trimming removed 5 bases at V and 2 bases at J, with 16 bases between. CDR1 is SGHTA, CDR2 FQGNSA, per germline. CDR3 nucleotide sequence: TGTGCCAGCAGCCCTCGGGGACTTACGGCCTACGAGCAGTACTTC. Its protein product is CASSPRGLTAYEQYF.

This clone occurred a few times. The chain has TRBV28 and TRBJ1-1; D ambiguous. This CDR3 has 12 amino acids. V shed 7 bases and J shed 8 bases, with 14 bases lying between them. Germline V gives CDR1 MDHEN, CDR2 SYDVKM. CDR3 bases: TGTGCCAGCAAGATCCAAGGACCCGAAGCTTTCTTT. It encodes CASKIQGPEAFF.

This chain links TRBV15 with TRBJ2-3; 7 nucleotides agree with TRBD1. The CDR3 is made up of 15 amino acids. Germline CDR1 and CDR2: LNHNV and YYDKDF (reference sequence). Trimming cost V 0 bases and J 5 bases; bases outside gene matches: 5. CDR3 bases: TGTGCCACCAGCAGAGAAGACAGGGTGGGAGATACGCAGTATTTT. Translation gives CATSREDRVGDTQYF.

CDR3 region: CSVTRTSQKSDTQYF. CDR3 DNA sequence: TGCAGCGTTACCAGGACTAGCCAAAAATCAGATACGCAGTATTTT. The chain joins TRBV29-1 to TRBJ2-3, with 8 bases lining up with TRBD2. The ends lost 5 bases at V and 4 bases at J; junction bases unmatched: 11. CDR3 length equals 15 residues. Per the germline V gene, CDR1 is SQVTM and CDR2 is ANQGSEA.

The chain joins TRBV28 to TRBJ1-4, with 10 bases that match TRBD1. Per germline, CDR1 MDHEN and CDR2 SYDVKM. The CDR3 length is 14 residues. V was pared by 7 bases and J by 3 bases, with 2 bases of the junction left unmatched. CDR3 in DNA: TGTGCCAGCAAGGGACAGGGGCCTAATGAAAAACTGTTTTTT. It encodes CASKGQGPNEKLFF. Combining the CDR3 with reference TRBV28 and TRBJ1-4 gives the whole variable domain DVKVTQSSRYLVKRTGEKVFLECVQDMDHENMFWYRQDPGLGLRLIYFSYDVKMKEKGDIPEGYSVSREKKERFSLILESASTNQTSMYLCASKGQGPNEKLFFGSGTQLSVL.